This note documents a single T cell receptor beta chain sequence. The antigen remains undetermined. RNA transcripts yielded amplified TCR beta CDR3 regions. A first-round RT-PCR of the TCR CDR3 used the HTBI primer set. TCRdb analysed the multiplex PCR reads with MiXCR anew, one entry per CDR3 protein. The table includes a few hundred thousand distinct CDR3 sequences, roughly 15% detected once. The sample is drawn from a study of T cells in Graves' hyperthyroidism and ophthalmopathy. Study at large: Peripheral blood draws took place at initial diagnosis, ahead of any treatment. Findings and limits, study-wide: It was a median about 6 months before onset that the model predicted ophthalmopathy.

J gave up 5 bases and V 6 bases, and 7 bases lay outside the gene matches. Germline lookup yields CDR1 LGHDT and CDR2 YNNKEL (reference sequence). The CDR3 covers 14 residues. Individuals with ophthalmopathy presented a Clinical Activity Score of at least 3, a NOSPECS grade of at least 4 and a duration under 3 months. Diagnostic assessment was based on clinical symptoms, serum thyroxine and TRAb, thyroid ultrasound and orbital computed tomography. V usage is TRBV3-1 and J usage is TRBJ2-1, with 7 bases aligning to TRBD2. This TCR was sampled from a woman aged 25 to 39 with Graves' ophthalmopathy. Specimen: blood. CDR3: CASSFLAENNEQFF. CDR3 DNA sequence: TGTGCCAGCAGTTTCCTAGCGGAGAACAATGAGCAGTTCTTC.